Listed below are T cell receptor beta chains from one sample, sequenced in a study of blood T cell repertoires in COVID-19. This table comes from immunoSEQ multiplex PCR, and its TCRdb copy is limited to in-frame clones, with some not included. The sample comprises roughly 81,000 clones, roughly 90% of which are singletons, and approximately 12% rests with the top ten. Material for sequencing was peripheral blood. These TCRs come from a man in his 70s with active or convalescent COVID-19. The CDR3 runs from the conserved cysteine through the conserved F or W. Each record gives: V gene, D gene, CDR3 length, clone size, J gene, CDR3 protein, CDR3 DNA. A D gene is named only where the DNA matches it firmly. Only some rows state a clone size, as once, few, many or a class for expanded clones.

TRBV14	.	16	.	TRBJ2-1	CASSHLTGIGWDEQFF	TGTGCCAGCAGCCATTTGACCGGGATTGGATGGGATGAGCAGTTCTTC
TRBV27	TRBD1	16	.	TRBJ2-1	CASSRQGYLGFGEQFF	TGTGCCAGCAGCAGACAGGGGTACCTCGGTTTCGGGGAGCAGTTCTTC
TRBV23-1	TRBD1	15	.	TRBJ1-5	CASSHPLTGHQPQHF	TGCGCCAGCAGTCATCCTCTGACAGGGCACCAGCCCCAGCATTTT
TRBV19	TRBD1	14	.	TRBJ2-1	CASSPDRDLSEQFF	TGTGCCAGTAGCCCGGACAGGGATCTCAGTGAGCAGTTCTTC
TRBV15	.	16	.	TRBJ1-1	CATSRDMRLMNTEAFF	TGTGCCACCAGCAGAGATATGCGGCTCATGAACACTGAAGCTTTCTTT
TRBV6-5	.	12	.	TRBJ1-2	CASSVKGAGYTF	TGTGCCAGCTCGGTAAAAGGGGCCGGCTACACCTTC
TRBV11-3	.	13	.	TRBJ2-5	CASSLGLQETQYF	TGTGCCAGCAGCTTAGGTCTCCAAGAGACCCAGTACTTC
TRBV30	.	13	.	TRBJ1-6	CASEGKMGSPLHF	TGTGCCTCGGAGGGCAAAATGGGTTCACCCCTCCACTTT
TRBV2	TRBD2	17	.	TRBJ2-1	CATKGLAGGLSYNEQFF	TGTGCCACCAAGGGGCTAGCGGGGGGCCTCTCCTACAATGAGCAGTTCTTC
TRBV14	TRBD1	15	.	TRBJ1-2	CASSQASGDSHGYTF	TGTGCCAGCAGCCAAGCCTCCGGGGACAGTCATGGCTACACCTTC
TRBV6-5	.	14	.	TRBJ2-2	CASISNTHTGELFF	TGTGCCAGCATCAGTAATACACACACCGGGGAGCTGTTTTTT
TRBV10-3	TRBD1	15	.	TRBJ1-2	CAISPTGGDGLGYTF	TGTGCCATCAGCCCGACAGGGGGCGATGGACTCGGCTACACCTTC
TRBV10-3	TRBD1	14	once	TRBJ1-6	CAISADRGPSPLHF	TGTGCCATCAGTGCCGACAGGGGGCCCTCACCCCTCCACTTT
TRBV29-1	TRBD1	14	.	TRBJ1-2	CSASGTGGADGYTF	TGCAGCGCCTCAGGTACAGGGGGCGCGGATGGCTACACCTTC
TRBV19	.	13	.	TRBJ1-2	CASNPGPKRGYTF	TGTGCCAGTAACCCGGGTCCCAAGCGAGGCTACACCTTC
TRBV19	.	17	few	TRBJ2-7	CASSTGQGPSSSYEQYF	TGTGCCAGTAGTACGGGACAAGGCCCCTCGAGCTCCTACGAGCAGTACTTC
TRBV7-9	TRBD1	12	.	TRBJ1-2	CASSQGGRGYTF	TGTGCCAGCAGCCAAGGGGGCAGGGGCTACACCTTC
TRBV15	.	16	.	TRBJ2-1	CATSTLRGQRYNEQFF	TGTGCCACCAGCACCCTGCGGGGACAGAGATACAATGAGCAGTTCTTC
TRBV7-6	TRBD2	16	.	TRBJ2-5	CASSPPSGGRQETQYF	TGTGCCAGCAGCCCCCCCAGCGGGGGAAGACAAGAGACCCAGTACTTC
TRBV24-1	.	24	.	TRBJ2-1	CATSDPGTGGKLTPTYSSYNEQFF	TGTGCCACCAGTGATCCTGGGACTGGGGGTAAATTAACACCGACTTACAGCTCCTACAATGAGCAGTTCTTC
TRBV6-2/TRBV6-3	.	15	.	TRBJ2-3	CASSLLAGSTDTQYF	TGTGCCAGCAGCCTACTGGCGGGGTCCACAGATACGCAGTATTTT
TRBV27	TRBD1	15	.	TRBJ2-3	CATSRTGGDTDTQYF	TGTGCCACCTCACGGACAGGGGGGGACACAGATACGCAGTATTTT
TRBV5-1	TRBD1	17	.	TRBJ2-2	CASSSLPGQKNTGELFF	TGCGCCAGCAGCTCGCTACCGGGACAGAAGAACACCGGGGAGCTGTTTTTT
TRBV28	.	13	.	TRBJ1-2	CASTPDSYYGYTF	TGTGCCAGCACCCCGGACAGTTACTATGGCTACACCTTC
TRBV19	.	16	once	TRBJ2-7	CASSIEIGQPYDEQYF	TGTGCCAGTAGTATAGAAATAGGACAGCCGTATGACGAGCAGTACTTC
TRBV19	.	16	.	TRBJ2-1	CASSISRGHSYNEQFF	TGTGCCAGTAGTATTTCGCGGGGCCATTCCTACAATGAGCAGTTCTTC
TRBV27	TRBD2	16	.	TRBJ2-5	CASSSLAGGFQETQYF	TGTGCCAGCAGTTCACTAGCGGGGGGGTTCCAAGAGACCCAGTACTTC
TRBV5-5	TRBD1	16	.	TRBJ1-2	CASSLVGRGEQAGYTF	TGTGCCAGCAGCTTGGTCGGCAGGGGGGAACAAGCCGGCTACACCTTC
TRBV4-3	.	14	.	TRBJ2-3	CASSQERLTRGQYF	TGCGCCAGCAGCCAAGAACGACTGACAAGGGGTCAGTATTTT
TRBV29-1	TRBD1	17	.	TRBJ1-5	CSALGDRGSYSNQPQHF	TGCAGCGCTCTAGGGGACAGGGGTTCTTATAGCAATCAGCCCCAGCATTTT
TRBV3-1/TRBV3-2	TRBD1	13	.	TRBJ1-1	CASSQDGRGTAFF	TGTGCCAGCAGCCAAGATGGCAGGGGGACAGCTTTCTTT
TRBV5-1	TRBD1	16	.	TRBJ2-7	CASSLALGQGAHEQYF	TGCGCCAGCAGCTTGGCCTTAGGACAGGGGGCCCACGAGCAGTACTTC
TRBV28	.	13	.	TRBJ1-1	CASSKTGFAEAFF	TGTGCCAGCAGCAAAACAGGGTTCGCTGAAGCTTTCTTT
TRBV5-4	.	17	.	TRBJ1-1	CASSSLSGLRVHTEAFF	TGTGCCAGCAGCTCCCTATCGGGACTGAGGGTGCATACTGAAGCTTTCTTT
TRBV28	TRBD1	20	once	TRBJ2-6	CASSLWKGGQAPSGANVLTF	TGTGCCAGCAGTTTATGGAAGGGGGGACAGGCCCCCTCTGGGGCCAACGTCCTGACTTTC
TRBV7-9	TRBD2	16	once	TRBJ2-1	CASSLSGLAGGNEQFF	TGTGCCAGCAGCTTAAGTGGTCTAGCGGGTGGGAATGAGCAGTTCTTC
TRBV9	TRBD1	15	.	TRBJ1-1	CASSVGTGVSTEAFF	TGTGCCAGCAGCGTAGGCACAGGGGTGAGCACTGAAGCTTTCTTT
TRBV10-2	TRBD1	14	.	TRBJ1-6	CASRGDSGISPLHF	TGCGCCAGCAGGGGGGACAGTGGTATTTCACCCCTCCACTTT
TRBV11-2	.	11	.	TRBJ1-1	CASSFFAEAFF	TGTGCCAGCAGCTTCTTCGCTGAAGCTTTCTTT
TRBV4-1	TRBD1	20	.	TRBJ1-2	CASSQGPPLHTGGKNYGYTF	TGCGCCAGCAGCCAAGGTCCCCCCCTCCACACAGGGGGCAAAAACTATGGCTACACCTTC
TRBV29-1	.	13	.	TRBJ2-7	CSVNDKRTYEQYF	TGCAGCGTTAACGATAAGCGGACGTACGAGCAGTACTTC
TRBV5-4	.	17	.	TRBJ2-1	CASSHRSGLHTMGEQFF	TGTGCCAGCAGCCACCGGTCGGGACTCCACACAATGGGGGAGCAGTTCTTC
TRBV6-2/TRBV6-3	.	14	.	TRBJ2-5	CASSARTVQETQYF	TGTGCCAGCAGCGCCCGGACAGTCCAAGAGACCCAGTACTTC
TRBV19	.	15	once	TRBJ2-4	CASSYSGVAKNIQYF	TGTGCCAGTAGTTACTCCGGGGTAGCCAAAAACATTCAGTACTTC
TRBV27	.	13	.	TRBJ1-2	CASRPRGGMRYTF	TGTGCCAGCAGGCCCCGTGGGGGGATGCGCTACACCTTC
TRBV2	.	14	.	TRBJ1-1	CASRGRGGNTEAFF	TGTGCCAGCAGGGGGCGGGGAGGCAACACTGAAGCTTTCTTT
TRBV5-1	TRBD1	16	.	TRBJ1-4	CASSPRQGVTNEKLFF	TGCGCCAGCAGCCCACGGCAGGGGGTGACTAATGAAAAACTGTTTTTT
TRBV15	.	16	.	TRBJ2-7	CATSREGGPQGSEQYF	TGTGCCACCAGCAGAGAAGGAGGGCCTCAGGGCTCCGAGCAGTACTTC
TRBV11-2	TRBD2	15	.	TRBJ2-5	CASRRAGGPRETQYF	TGTGCCAGCAGAAGAGCGGGGGGCCCCAGGGAGACCCAGTACTTC
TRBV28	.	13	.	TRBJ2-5	CASSLTHQETQYF	TGTGCCAGCAGTTTAACACATCAAGAGACCCAGTACTTC
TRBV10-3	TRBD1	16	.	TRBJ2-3	CAIRPGQGIETDTQYF	TGTGCCATCAGGCCGGGACAGGGGATCGAGACAGATACGCAGTATTTT
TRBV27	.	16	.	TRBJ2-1	CASSLFGVLSYNEQFF	TGTGCCAGCAGTTTATTTGGAGTTCTGTCCTACAATGAGCAGTTCTTC
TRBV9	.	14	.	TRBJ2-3	CASSPGFTTDTQYF	TGTGCCAGCAGCCCAGGATTTACCACAGATACGCAGTATTTT
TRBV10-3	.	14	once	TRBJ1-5	CAISQAPSNQPQHF	TGTGCCATCAGCCAAGCTCCTAGCAATCAGCCCCAGCATTTT
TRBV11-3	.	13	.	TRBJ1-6	CASSLDINSPLHF	TGTGCCAGCAGCTTAGATATCAATTCACCCCTCCACTTT
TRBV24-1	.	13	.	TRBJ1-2	CATSQDSVYGYTF	TGTGCCACCAGTCAGGACTCGGTATATGGCTACACCTTC
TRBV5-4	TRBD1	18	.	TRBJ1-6	CASSLGTGATPFNSPLHF	TGTGCCAGCAGCCTCGGGACAGGGGCGACGCCCTTTAATTCACCCCTCCACTTT
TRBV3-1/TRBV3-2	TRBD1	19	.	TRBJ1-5	CASSQGRQGAILRNQPQHF	TGTGCCAGCAGCCAAGGGAGGCAGGGGGCGATCCTTCGTAATCAGCCCCAGCATTTT